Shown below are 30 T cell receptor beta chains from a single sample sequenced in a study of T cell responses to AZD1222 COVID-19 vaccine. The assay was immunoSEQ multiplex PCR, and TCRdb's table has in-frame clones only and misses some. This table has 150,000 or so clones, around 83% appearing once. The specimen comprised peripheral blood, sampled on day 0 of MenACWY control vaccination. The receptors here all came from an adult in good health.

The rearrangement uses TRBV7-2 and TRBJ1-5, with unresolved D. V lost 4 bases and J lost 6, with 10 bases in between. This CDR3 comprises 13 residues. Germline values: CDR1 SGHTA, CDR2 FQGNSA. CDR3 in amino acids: CASSSWDGQPQHF. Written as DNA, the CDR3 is TGTGCCAGCAGCTCGTGGGATGGTCAGCCCCAGCATTTT.

The CDR3 sequence: CASSQTRGRTEAFF. Written as DNA, the CDR3 is TGTGCCAGCAGTCAAACCAGGGGGAGGACTGAAGCTTTCTTT. V usage is TRBV27 and J usage is TRBJ1-1, with TRBD1 matching over 7 bases. This CDR3 region has 14 residues. V gave up 5 bases and J gave up 5 bases; unmatched junction bases: 8. The germline CDR1 and CDR2 sequences are MNHEY and SMNVEV (reference sequence).

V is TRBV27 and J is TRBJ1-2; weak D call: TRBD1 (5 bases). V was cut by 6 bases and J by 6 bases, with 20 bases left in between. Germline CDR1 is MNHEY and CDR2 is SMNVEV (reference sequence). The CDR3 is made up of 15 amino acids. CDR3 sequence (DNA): TGTGCCAGCAGCCCCCCAAGGTCTCTAGGGGATGGCTACACCTTC. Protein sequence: CASSPPRSLGDGYTF.

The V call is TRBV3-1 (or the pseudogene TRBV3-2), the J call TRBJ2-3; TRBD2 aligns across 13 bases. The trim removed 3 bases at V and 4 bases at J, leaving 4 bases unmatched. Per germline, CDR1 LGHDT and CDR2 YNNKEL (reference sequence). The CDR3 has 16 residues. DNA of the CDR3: TGTGCCAGCAGCCAGCCGGGACTAGCGGGACCAGATACGCAGTATTTT. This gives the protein CASSQPGLAGPDTQYF.

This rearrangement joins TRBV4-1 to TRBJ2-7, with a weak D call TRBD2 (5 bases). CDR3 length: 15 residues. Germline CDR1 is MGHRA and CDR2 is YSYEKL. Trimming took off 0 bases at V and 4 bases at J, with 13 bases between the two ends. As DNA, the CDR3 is TGCGCCAGCAGCCAAGATGGGAGAAGTACTTACGAGCAGTACTTC. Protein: CASSQDGRSTYEQYF.

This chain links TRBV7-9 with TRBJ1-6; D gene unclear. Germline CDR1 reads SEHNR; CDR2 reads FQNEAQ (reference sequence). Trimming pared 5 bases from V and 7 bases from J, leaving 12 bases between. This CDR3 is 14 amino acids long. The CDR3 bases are TGTGCCAGCAGCCTCTTGCAGGCGAATTCACCCCTCCACTTT. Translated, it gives CASSLLQANSPLHF.

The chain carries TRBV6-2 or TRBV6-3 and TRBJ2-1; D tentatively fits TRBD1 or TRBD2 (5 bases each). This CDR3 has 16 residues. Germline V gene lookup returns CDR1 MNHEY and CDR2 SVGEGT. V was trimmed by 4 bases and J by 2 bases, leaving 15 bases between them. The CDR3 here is CASSFAEGLAYNEQFF. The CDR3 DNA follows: TGTGCCAGCAGTTTCGCCGAGGGGCTCGCCTACAATGAGCAGTTCTTC.

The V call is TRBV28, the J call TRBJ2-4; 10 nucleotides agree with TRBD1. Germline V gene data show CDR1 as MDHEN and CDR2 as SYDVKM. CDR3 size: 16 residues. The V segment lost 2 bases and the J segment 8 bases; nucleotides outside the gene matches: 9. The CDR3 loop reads CASSLPLTGTGDIQYF. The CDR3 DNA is TGTGCCAGCAGTTTACCACTCACCGGGACAGGGGACATTCAGTACTTC.

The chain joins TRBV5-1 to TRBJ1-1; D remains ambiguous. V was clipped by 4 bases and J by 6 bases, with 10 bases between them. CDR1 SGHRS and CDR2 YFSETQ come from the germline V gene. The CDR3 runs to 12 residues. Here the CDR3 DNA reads TGCGCCAGCAGCCTGGTGGGTCCTGAAGCTTTCTTT. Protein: CASSLVGPEAFF.

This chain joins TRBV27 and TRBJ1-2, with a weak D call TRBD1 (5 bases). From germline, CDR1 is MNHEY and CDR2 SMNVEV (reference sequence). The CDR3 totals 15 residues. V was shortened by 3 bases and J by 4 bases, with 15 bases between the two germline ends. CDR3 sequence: CASSLKGAGTYGYTF. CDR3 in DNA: TGTGCCAGCAGTTTGAAGGGAGCAGGGACCTATGGCTACACCTTC.

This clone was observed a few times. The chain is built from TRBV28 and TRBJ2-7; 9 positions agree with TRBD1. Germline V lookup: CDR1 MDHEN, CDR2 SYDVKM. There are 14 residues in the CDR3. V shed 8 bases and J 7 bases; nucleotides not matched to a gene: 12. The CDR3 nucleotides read TGTGCCAGCGGGGGGTGGGACAGGGTGCAGGAGCAGTACTTC. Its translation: CASGGWDRVQEQYF. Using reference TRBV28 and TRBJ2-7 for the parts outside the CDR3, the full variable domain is DVKVTQSSRYLVKRTGEKVFLECVQDMDHENMFWYRQDPGLGLRLIYFSYDVKMKEKGDIPEGYSVSREKKERFSLILESASTNQTSMYLCASGGWDRVQEQYFGPGTRLTVT.

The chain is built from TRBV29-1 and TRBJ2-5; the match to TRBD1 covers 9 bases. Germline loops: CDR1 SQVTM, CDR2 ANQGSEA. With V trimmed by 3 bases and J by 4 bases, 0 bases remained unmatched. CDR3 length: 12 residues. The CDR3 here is CSVEDRGETQYF. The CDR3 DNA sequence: TGCAGCGTTGAGGACAGGGGAGAGACCCAGTACTTC.

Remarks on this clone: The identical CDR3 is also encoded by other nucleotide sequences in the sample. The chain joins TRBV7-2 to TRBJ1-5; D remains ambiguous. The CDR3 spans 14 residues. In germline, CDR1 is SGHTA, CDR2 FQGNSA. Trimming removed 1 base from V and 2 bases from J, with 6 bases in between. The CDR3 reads CASSLVRGNQPQHF. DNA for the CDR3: TGTGCCAGCAGCTTAGTACGAGGCAATCAGCCCCAGCATTTT. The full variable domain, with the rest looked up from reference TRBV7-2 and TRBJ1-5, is GAGVSQSPSNKVTEKGKDVELRCDPISGHTALYWYRQSLGQGLEFLIYFQGNSAPDKSGLPSDRFSAERTGGSVSTLTIQRTQQEDSAVYLCASSLVRGNQPQHFGDGTRLSIL.

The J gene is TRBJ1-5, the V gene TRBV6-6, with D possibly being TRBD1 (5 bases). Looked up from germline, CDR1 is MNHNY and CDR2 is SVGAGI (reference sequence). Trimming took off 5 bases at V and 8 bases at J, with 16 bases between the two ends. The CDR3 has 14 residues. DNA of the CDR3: TGTGCCAGCAGTGTCCCAGCCCGGGGGGAGCCCCAGCATTTT. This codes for CASSVPARGEPQHF.

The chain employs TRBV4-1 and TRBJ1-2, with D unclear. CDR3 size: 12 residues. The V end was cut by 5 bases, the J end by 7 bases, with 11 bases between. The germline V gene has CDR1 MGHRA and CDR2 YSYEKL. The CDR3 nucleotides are TGCGCCAGCAGCGGGGAAGCGGGTGGCTACACCTTC. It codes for CASSGEAGGYTF.

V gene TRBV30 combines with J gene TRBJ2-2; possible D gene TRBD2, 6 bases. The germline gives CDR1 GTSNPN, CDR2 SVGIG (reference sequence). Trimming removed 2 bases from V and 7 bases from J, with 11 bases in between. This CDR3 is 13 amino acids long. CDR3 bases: TGTGCCTGGAGTATGGCTAGCGTCGGGGAGCTGTTTTTT. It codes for CAWSMASVGELFF.

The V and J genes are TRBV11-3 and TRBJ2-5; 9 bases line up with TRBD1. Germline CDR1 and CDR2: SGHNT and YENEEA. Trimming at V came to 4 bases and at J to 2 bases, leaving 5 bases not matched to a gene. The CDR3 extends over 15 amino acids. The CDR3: CASSSGTGRQETQYF. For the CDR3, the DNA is TGTGCCAGCAGCTCCGGGACAGGGAGGCAAGAGACCCAGTACTTC.

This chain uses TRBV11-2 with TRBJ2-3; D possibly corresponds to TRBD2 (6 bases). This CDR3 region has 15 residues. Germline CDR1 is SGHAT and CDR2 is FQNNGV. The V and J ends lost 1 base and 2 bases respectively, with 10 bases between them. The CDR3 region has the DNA TGTGCCAGCAGCTTAGCGGCGGGGTTCACAGATACGCAGTATTTT. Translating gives CASSLAAGFTDTQYF.

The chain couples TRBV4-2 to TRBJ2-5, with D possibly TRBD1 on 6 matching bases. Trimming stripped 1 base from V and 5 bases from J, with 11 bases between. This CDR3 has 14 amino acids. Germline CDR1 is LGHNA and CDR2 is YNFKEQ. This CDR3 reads CASSQGQAQETQYF. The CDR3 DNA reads TGTGCCAGCAGCCAAGGACAGGCCCAGGAGACCCAGTACTTC.

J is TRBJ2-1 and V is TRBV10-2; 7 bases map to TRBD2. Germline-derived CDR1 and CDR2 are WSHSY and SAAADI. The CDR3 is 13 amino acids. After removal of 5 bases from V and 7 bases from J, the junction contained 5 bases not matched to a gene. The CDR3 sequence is CASSSLGGNEQFF. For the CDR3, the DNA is TGCGCCAGCAGTTCCCTCGGGGGGAATGAGCAGTTCTTC.

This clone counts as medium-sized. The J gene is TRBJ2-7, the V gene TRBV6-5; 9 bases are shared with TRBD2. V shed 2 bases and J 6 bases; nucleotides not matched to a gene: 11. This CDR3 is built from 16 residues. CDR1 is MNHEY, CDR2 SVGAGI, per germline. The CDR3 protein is CASSYGAAGGPREQYF. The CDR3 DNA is TGTGCCAGCAGTTACGGTGCGGCGGGGGGGCCACGCGAGCAGTACTTC.

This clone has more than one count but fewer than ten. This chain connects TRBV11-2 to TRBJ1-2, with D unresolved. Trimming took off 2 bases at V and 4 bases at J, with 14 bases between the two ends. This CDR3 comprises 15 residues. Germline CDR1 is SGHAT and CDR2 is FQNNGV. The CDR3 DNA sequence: TGTGCCAGCAGCTTAACGTCCTCAGGAGGCTATGGCTACACCTTC. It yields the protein CASSLTSSGGYGYTF.

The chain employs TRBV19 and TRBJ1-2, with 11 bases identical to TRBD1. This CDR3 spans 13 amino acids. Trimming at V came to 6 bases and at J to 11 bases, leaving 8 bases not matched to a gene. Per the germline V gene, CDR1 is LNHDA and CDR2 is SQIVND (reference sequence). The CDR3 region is CASRDRGHRIYTF. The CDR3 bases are TGTGCCAGTAGGGACAGGGGGCATAGGATATACACCTTC.

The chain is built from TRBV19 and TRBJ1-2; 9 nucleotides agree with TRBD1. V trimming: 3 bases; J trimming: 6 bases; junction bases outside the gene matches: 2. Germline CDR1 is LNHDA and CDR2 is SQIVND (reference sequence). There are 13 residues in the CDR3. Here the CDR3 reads CASSIRQGDGYTF. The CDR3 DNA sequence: TGTGCCAGTAGTATTAGACAGGGGGATGGCTACACCTTC.

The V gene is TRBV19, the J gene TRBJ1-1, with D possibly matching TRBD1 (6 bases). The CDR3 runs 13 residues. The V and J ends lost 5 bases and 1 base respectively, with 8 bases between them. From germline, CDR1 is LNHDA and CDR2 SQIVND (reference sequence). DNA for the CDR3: TGTGCCAGTAGTGTGACAGGGAACACTGAAGCTTTCTTT. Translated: CASSVTGNTEAFF.

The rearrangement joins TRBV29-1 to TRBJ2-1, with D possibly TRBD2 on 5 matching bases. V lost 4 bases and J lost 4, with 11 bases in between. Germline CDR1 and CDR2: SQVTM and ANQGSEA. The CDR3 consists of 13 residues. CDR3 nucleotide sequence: TGCAGCGTTGGGGTGACTATATACAATGAGCAGTTCTTC. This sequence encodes CSVGVTIYNEQFF.

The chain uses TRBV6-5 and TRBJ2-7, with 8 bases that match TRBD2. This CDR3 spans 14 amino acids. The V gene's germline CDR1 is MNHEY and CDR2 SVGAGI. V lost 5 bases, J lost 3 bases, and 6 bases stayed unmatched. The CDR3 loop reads CASSRTSTSYEQYV. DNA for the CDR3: TGTGCCAGCAGTCGGACTAGCACTAGCTACGAGCAGTACGTC.

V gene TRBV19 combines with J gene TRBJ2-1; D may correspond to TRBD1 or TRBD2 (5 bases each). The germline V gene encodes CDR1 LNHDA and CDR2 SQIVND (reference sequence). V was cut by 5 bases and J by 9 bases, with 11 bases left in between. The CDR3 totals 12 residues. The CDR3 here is CASSPRGIEQFF. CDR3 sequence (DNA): TGTGCCAGTAGTCCCCGGGGCATTGAGCAGTTCTTC.

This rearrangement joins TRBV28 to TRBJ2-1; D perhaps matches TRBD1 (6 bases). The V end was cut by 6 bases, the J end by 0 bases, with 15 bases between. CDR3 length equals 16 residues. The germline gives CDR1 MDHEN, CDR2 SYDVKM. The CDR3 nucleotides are TGTGCCAGCAGCCATTTGGGGGCCAGCTCCTACAATGAGCAGTTCTTC. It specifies CASSHLGASSYNEQFF.

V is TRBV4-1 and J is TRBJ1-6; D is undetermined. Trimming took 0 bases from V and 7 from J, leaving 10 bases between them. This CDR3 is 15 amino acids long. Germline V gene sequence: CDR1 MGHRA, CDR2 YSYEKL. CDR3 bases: TGCGCCAGCAGCCAAGATGGGCTGGGAAATTCACCCCTCCACTTT. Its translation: CASSQDGLGNSPLHF.